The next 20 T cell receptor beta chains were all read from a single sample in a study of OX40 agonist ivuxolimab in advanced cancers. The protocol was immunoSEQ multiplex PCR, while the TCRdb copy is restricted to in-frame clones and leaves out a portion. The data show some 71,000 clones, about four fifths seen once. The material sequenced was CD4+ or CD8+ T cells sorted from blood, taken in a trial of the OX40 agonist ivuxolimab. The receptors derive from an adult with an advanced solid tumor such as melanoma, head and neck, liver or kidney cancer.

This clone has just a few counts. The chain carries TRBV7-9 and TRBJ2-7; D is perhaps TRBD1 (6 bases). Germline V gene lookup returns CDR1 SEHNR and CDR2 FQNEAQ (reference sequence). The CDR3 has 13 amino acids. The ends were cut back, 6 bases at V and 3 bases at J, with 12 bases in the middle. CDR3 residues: CASRKSGDYEQYF. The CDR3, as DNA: TGTGCCAGCAGAAAGTCAGGGGACTACGAGCAGTACTTC.

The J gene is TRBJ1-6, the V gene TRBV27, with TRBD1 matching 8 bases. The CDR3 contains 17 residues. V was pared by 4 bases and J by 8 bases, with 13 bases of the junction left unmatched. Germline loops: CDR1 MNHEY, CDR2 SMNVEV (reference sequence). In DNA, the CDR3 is TGTGCCAGCAGTTCCCAGCTCAGGGGGCGCAGAGATTCACCCCTCCACTTT. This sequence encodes CASSSQLRGRRDSPLHF.

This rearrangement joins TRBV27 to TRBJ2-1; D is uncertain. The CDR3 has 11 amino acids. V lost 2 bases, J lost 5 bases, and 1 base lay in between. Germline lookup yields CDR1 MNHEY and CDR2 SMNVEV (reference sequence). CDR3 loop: CASSLNNEQFF. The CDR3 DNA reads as TGTGCCAGCAGTTTAAACAATGAGCAGTTCTTC.

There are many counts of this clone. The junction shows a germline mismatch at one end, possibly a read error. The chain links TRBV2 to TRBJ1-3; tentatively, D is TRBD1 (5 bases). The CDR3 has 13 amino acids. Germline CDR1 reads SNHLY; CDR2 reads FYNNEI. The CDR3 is CASREGVGNTIYF. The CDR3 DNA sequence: TGTGCCAGCAGGGAAGGGGTCGGAAACACCATATATTTT.

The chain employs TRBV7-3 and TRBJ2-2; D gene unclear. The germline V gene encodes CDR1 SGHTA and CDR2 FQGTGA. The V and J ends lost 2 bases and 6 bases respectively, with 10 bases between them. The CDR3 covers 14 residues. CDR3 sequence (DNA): TGTGCCAGCAGCTTAGTCTCAGCATCCGGGGAGCTGTTTTTT. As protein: CASSLVSASGELFF.

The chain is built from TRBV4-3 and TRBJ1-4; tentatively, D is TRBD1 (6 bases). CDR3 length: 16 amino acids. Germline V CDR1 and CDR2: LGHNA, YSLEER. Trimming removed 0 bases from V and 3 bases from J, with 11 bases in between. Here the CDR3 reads CASSQDLRGSNEKLFF. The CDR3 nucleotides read TGCGCCAGCAGCCAAGATCTTAGGGGGTCTAATGAAAAACTGTTTTTT.

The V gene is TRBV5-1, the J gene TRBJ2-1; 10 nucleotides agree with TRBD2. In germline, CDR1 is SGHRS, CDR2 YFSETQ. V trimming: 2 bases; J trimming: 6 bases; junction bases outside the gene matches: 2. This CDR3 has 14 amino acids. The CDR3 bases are TGCGCCAGCAGCTTTCTAGCGGGAGTCAATGAGCAGTTCTTC. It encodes CASSFLAGVNEQFF.

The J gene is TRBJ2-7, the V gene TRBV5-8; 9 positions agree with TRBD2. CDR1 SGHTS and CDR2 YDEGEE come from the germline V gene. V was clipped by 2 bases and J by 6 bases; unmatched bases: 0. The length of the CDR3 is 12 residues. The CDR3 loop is CASSLAGGEQYF. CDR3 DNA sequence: TGTGCCAGCAGCTTAGCGGGAGGCGAGCAGTACTTC.

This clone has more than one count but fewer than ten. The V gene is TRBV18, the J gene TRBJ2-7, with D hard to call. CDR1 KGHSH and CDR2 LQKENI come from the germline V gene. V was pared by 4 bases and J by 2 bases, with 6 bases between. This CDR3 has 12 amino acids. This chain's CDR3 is CASSQKTYEQYF. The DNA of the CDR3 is TGTGCCAGCTCACAGAAGACCTACGAGCAGTACTTC. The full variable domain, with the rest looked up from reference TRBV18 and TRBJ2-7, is NAGVMQNPRHLVRRRGQEARLRCSPMKGHSHVYWYRQLPEEGLKFMVYLQKENIIDESGMPKERFSAEFPKEGPSILRIQQVVRGDSAAYFCASSQKTYEQYFGPGTRLTVT.

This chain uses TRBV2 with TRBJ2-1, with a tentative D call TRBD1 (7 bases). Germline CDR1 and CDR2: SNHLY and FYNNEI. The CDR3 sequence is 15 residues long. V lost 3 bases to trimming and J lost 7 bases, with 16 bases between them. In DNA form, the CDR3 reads TGTGCCAGCAGTGAGGAGGGGGCCGGGGTAAATGAGCAGTTCTTC. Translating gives CASSEEGAGVNEQFF.

CDR3 bases: TGCGCCAGCAGCTTGCCCTCCGCGGGGGGCACTGAAGCTTTCTTT. It is translated as CASSLPSAGGTEAFF. The chain employs TRBV5-1 and TRBJ1-1; D possibly corresponds to TRBD1 (5 bases). The V gene lost 1 base and the J gene lost 4 bases, with 14 bases spanning the gap. Germline values: CDR1 SGHRS, CDR2 YFSETQ. This CDR3 is 15 amino acids long.

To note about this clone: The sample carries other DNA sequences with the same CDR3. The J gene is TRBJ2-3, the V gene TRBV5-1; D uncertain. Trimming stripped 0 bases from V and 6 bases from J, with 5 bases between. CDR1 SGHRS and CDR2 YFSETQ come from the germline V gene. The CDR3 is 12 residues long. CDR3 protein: CASSLGLDTQYF. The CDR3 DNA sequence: TGCGCCAGCAGCTTGGGGTTGGATACGCAGTATTTT.

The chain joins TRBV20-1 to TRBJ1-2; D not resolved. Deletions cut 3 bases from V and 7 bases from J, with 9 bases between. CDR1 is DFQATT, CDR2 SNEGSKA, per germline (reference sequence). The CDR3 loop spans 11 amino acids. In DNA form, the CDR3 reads TGCAGTGCTAGCTACGGAGCTGGCTACACCTTC. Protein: CSASYGAGYTF.

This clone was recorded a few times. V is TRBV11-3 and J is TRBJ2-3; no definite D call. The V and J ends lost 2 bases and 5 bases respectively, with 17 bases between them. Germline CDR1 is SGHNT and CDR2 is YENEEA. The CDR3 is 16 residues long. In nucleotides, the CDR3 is TGTGCCAGCAGCTTAATTGTTTTGGCCCTACGAGATACGCAGTATTTT. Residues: CASSLIVLALRDTQYF. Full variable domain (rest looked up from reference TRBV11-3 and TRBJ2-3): EAGVVQSPRYKIIEKKQPVAFWCNPISGHNTLYWYLQNLGQGPELLIRYENEEAVDDSQLPKDRFSAERLKGVDSTLKIQPAELGDSAVYLCASSLIVLALRDTQYFGPGTRLTVL.

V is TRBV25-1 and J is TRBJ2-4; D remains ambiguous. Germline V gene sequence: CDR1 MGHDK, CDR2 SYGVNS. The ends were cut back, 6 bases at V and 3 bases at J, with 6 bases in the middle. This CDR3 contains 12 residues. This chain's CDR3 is CASRAGKNIQYF. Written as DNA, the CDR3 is TGTGCCAGCAGGGCCGGCAAAAACATTCAGTACTTC. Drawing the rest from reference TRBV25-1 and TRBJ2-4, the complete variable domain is EADIYQTPRYLVIGTGKKITLECSQTMGHDKMYWYQQDPGMELHLIHYSYGVNSTEKGDLSSESTVSRIRTEHFPLTLESARPSHTSQYLCASRAGKNIQYFGAGTRLSVL.

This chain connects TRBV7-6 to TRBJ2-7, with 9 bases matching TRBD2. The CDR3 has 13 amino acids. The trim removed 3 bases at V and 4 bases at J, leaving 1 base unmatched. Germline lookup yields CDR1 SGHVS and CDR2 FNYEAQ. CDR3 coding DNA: TGTGCCAGCAGCTTGGCGGGGGGGTACGAGCAGTACTTC. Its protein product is CASSLAGGYEQYF.

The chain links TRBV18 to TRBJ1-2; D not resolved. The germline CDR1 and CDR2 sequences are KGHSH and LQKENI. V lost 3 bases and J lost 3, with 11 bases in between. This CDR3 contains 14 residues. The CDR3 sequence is CASSPPAGDYGYTF. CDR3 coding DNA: TGTGCCAGCTCACCTCCCGCTGGTGACTATGGCTACACCTTC.

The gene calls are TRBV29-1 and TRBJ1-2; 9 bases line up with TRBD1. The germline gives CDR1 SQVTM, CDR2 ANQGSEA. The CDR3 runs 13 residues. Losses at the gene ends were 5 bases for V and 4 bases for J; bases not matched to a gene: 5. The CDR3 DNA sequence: TGCAGCGTTCAGACGGGACAGGGCTATGGCTACACCTTC. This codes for CSVQTGQGYGYTF.

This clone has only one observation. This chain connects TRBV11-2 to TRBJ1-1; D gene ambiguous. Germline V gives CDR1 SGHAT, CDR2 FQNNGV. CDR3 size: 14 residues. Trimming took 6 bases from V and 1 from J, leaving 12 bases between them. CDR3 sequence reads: CASRENDKNTEAFF. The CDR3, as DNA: TGTGCCAGCAGGGAGAACGACAAGAACACTGAAGCTTTCTTT.

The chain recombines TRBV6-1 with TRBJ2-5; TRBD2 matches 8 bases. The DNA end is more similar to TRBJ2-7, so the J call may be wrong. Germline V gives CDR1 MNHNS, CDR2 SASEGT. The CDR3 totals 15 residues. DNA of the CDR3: TGTGCCAGCAGTGAATCGAGCGGGAGCTCCTACGAGCAGTACTTC. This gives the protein CASSESSGSSYEQYF.